This passage covers 12 T cell receptor beta chains from one sample sequenced in a study of blood T cell repertoires in COVID-19. TCRdb's table, derived via immunoSEQ multiplex PCR, lists solely in-frame clones and lacks some. Of a few hundred thousand clones listed, around 93% are singletons. Specimen: PBMCs or T cells enriched from blood (not recorded which). The receptor source for this set is a human donor in a cohort exposed to, infected with or recovered from COVID-19 (not recorded which). The donor label of this sample is uncertain.

This chain joins TRBV15 and TRBJ1-2, with D possibly matching TRBD1 (5 bases). Trimming pared 0 bases from V and 3 bases from J, leaving 11 bases between. This CDR3 has 15 amino acids. Per the germline V gene, CDR1 is LNHNV and CDR2 is YYDKDF (reference sequence). CDR3 region: CATSREPGRHYGYTF. The CDR3 DNA follows: TGTGCCACCAGCAGAGAGCCAGGGAGGCACTATGGCTACACCTTC.

V gene TRBV4-3 combines with J gene TRBJ2-1; 8 nucleotides align to TRBD2. The CDR3 extends over 16 amino acids. V lost 4 bases and J lost 0; bases outside the gene matches: 5. Germline V gene data show CDR1 as LGHNA and CDR2 as YSLEER. CDR3 DNA: TGCGCCAGCAGCCTCTCCGGGGGGGGCTCCTACAATGAGCAGTTCTTC. Translating it yields CASSLSGGGSYNEQFF.

This chain connects TRBV9 to TRBJ1-6, with a possible D match to TRBD1 (5 bases). The CDR3 runs to 14 residues. Germline values: CDR1 SGDLS, CDR2 YYNGEE. The V end lost 0 bases, the J end lost 8 bases, and 9 bases lay between the germline ends. CDR3 protein: CASSVAGGDSPLHF. DNA of the CDR3: TGTGCCAGCAGCGTAGCTGGGGGGGATTCACCCCTCCACTTT.

V and J are TRBV18 and TRBJ2-7; 7 bases match TRBD1. The junction had 4 bases not matched to a gene; V was cut back by 5 bases and J by 0 bases. Germline V lookup: CDR1 KGHSH, CDR2 LQKENI. CDR3 length equals 14 residues. The CDR3 protein is CASSGDRHSYEQYF. CDR3 nucleotides: TGTGCCAGCTCAGGGGACAGACACTCCTACGAGCAGTACTTC.

The chain links TRBV27 to TRBJ1-3; D might be TRBD1 (6 bases). V lost 6 bases, J lost 1 base, and 10 bases lay in between. This CDR3 contains 14 residues. Germline V gene lookup returns CDR1 MNHEY and CDR2 SMNVEV (reference sequence). CDR3 coding DNA: TGTGCCAGCAGCATAACAGGGTCTGGAAACACCATATATTTT. Translation gives CASSITGSGNTIYF.

The chain is built from TRBV3-1 (or the pseudogene TRBV3-2) and TRBJ1-1, with TRBD1 identical over 8 bases. The CDR3 length is 15 residues. In germline, CDR1 is LGHDT, CDR2 YNNKEL (reference sequence). The trim removed 7 bases at V and 1 base at J, leaving 8 bases unmatched. The CDR3 sequence is CASTRTGQGNTEAFF. The CDR3, as DNA: TGTGCCAGCACCCGGACAGGGCAGGGGAACACTGAAGCTTTCTTT.

The rearrangement links TRBV7-9 to TRBJ1-2; 8 bases fit TRBD1. Trimming removed 4 bases from V and 4 bases from J; junction bases left unmatched: 5. The CDR3 has 14 amino acids. CDR1 and CDR2 (germline): SEHNR, FQNEAQ (reference sequence). The CDR3 nucleotides read TGTGCCAGCAGCTCTGGACAGGGCCCCTATGGCTACACCTTC. Protein product: CASSSGQGPYGYTF. Filled out from reference TRBV7-9 and TRBJ1-2, the complete variable domain reads DTGVSQNPRHKITKRGQNVTFRCDPISEHNRLYWYRQTLGQGPEFLTYFQNEAQLEKSRLLSDRFSAERPKGSFSTLEIQRTEQGDSAMYLCASSSGQGPYGYTFGSGTRLTVV.

The chain carries TRBV6-5 and TRBJ2-1; 11 nucleotides line up with TRBD2. The CDR3 sequence is 15 residues long. Looked up from germline, CDR1 is MNHEY and CDR2 is SVGAGI. V was pared by 6 bases and J by 4 bases, with 5 bases of the junction left unmatched. The CDR3 reads CASSKLAGDYNEQFF. The CDR3 nucleotides read TGTGCCAGCAGCAAACTAGCGGGGGATTACAATGAGCAGTTCTTC.

This chain joins TRBV3-1 (or the pseudogene TRBV3-2) and TRBJ2-3; 7 positions agree with TRBD2. This CDR3 has 16 amino acids. Germline CDR1 is LGHDT and CDR2 is YNNKEL (reference sequence). V lost 5 bases, J lost 1 base, and 9 bases stayed unmatched. The CDR3 is CASSSEAGTRTDTQYF. The CDR3 DNA is TGTGCCAGCAGCTCTGAAGCGGGGACCCGCACAGATACGCAGTATTTT.

The rearrangement uses TRBV7-9 and TRBJ2-7; a possible D gene is TRBD2 (5 bases). Trimming stripped 6 bases from V and 0 bases from J, with 9 bases between. There are 13 residues in the CDR3. Looked up from germline, CDR1 is SEHNR and CDR2 is FQNEAQ (reference sequence). CDR3 nucleotides: TGTGCCAGCAGTCTCGGGAACTCCTACGAGCAGTACTTC. Its protein is CASSLGNSYEQYF. The complete variable domain, with remaining parts taken from reference TRBV7-9 and TRBJ2-7, reads DTGVSQNPRHKITKRGQNVTFRCDPISEHNRLYWYRQTLGQGPEFLTYFQNEAQLEKSRLLSDRFSAERPKGSFSTLEIQRTEQGDSAMYLCASSLGNSYEQYFGPGTRLTVT.

This chain uses TRBV24-1 with TRBJ1-5; D is ambiguous. V shed 3 bases and J shed 0 bases, with 8 bases lying between them. This CDR3 comprises 15 residues. Germline loops: CDR1 KGHDR, CDR2 SFDVKD. In DNA, the CDR3 is TGTGCCACCAGTGATCCGACAAATAGCAATCAGCCCCAGCATTTT. Translation gives CATSDPTNSNQPQHF.

Points on this clone: The identical CDR3 is also encoded by other nucleotide sequences in the sample. The genes are TRBV7-9 and TRBJ1-6; D gene unclear. This CDR3 contains 15 residues. In germline, CDR1 is SEHNR, CDR2 FQNEAQ (reference sequence). With 2 bases removed from V and 0 bases from J, the gap between germline ends came to 5 bases. DNA of the CDR3: TGTGCCAGCAGCTTAATGAGCTCCTATAATTCACCCCTCCACTTT. It codes for CASSLMSSYNSPLHF.